The 2 T cell receptor beta chains listed next were all sequenced from one sample in a study of blood T cell repertoires in COVID-19. TCRdb keeps only in-frame clones here, not all; method: immunoSEQ multiplex PCR. The sample consists of 95,000 to 120,000 clones, about 85% of them appearing once. Sequenced material: peripheral blood. The receptor source for this set is a man aged 45-65 years with acute or convalescent COVID-19.

The genes are TRBV4-2 and TRBJ1-5; TRBD1 matches 8 bases. Per the germline V gene, CDR1 is LGHNA and CDR2 is YNFKEQ. V was pared by 0 bases and J by 5 bases, with 6 bases of the junction left unmatched. The CDR3 consists of 16 residues. CDR3 DNA sequence: TGTGCCAGCAGCCAAGATTGGCAGGGGGCATATCAGCCCCAGCATTTT. Amino acid sequence: CASSQDWQGAYQPQHF.

The chain joins TRBV6-1 to TRBJ2-5, with D perhaps matching TRBD1 (5 bases). Germline V gene sequence: CDR1 MNHNS, CDR2 SASEGT. The CDR3 spans 15 residues. Trimming stripped 0 bases from V and 5 bases from J, with 13 bases between. CDR3 coding DNA: TGTGCCAGCAGTGAAGCGCTTAGGGGCGAGGAGACCCAGTACTTC. Translation gives CASSEALRGEETQYF.